Below, 23 T cell receptor delta chains from the same sample are listed, as sequenced in a study of gamma-delta chains in newborns, infants, children. TCRdb called clones anew from the reads with CATT. The repertoire holds 6,400 or so delta-chain clones, more than 0.6% seen once, with 15% to 17% in the top ten. The sequenced sample consisted of blood. The receptors shown here come from a child who was a newborn, infant or young child, either healthy, febrile or measles-vaccinated (not recorded which).

Relative to its sample, this clone is medium-sized. Different DNA sequences within this sample yield the same CDR3. V is TRDV2 and J is TRDJ3, with 9 bases fitting TRDD3. The J segment lost 0 bases and the V segment lost 2 bases, leaving 4 bases of the junction unmatched. Germline CDR1 and CDR2: GEAIGNYY and EKD. The CDR3 runs to 18 residues. The CDR3 bases are TGTGCCTGTGACATACTGGGGGAAAGCTCCTGGGACACCCGACAGATGTTTTTC. Its translation is CACDILGESSWDTRQMFF.

This clone turned up a few times. For this DNA, TCRdb reports the protein of a much larger clone, which diverges at residue 12, most likely from a read error; the protein presented here is translated directly from the DNA. The CDR3 DNA reads as TGTGCCTGTGACAATACTGGGGATCCCTCCTGGGGCACCCGACAGATGTTTTTC. This codes for CACDNTGDPSWGTRQMFF. This sequence joins TRDV2 and TRDJ3, with TRDD3 identical over 7 bases. CDR1 GEAIGNYY and CDR2 EKD come from the germline V gene. The CDR3 runs to 18 residues.

This clone is classed as medium-sized (0.01 to 0.1%). V gene TRDV2 combines with J gene TRDJ1; the D gene is possibly TRDD3 (5 bases). Trimming stripped 0 bases from V and 0 bases from J, with 7 bases between. The germline gives CDR1 GEAIGNYY, CDR2 EKD. CDR3 length: 14 amino acids. The CDR3 coding sequence is TGTGCCTGTGACACCGAGGGATACACCGATAAACTCATCTTT. Its translation: CACDTEGYTDKLIF.

Within the sample, this clone is medium-sized (0.01 to 0.1%). Given a far larger clone just one base away, this is likely a sequencing read error. Within the sample, other DNA sequences also encode this same CDR3. This chain connects TRDV2 to TRDJ3; 11 bases are shared with TRDD3. The germline gives CDR1 GEAIGNYY, CDR2 EKD. This CDR3 region has 18 residues. In DNA, the CDR3 is TGCGCCTGTGAGCGACTGGGGGATAACTCCTGGGACACCCGACAGATGTTTTTC. It specifies CACERLGDNSWDTRQMFF.

In its sample, this clone is medium-sized. Since a much larger clone is just one base distant, this may be a read error. Within the sample, other DNA sequences also encode this same CDR3. The J gene is TRDJ3, the V gene TRDV2; TRDD3 aligns across 11 bases. The length of the CDR3 is 18 residues. The junction had 3 bases not matched to a gene; V was cut back by 3 bases and J by 0 bases. CDR1 GEAIGNYY and CDR2 EKD come from the germline V gene. The CDR3 DNA sequence: TGTGCCTGTGACTTACTGGGGGATAGCTCCTGGGACACCCGACAGATGTTTTTC. This codes for CACDLLGDSSWDTRQMFF.

In regard to this clone: A much bigger clone sits one base away, suggesting this may be a read error. Distinct nucleotide sequences in the sample also encode this CDR3. The DNA of the CDR3 is TGTGCCTGCGACATACTGGGGGATAACTGGGACACCCGACAGATGTTTTTC. Its translation is CACDILGDNWDTRQMFF. J is TRDJ3 and V is TRDV2, with TRDD3 identical over 11 bases. The CDR3 spans 17 residues. The germline V gene encodes CDR1 GEAIGNYY and CDR2 EKD.

This clone was picked up a small number of times. This likely traces to a read error, being one base from a far larger clone. In the same sample, other DNA sequences code for this CDR3. The gene calls are TRDV2 and TRDJ1; 9 bases align to TRDD3. The CDR3 runs to 16 residues. Germline V gene lookup returns CDR1 GEAIGNYY and CDR2 EKD. The CDR3 bases are TGCGCCTGTGACACCTGGGGGATGATAGGCACCGATAAACTCATCTTT. Its translation is CACDTWGMIGTDKLIF.

Only a few counts were recorded for this clone. A read error may explain this, as a much larger clone is one base away. J is TRDJ3 and V is TRDV2, with 9 positions matching TRDD3. CDR1 is GEAIGNYY, CDR2 EKD, per germline. The CDR3 length is 17 residues. In DNA form, the CDR3 reads TGTGCCTGTGACACCGGGGGATACTCCTGGGACACCCGACAGATTTTTTTC. Its protein is CACDTGGYSWDTRQIFF.

As concerns this clone: A far bigger clonotype differs at one base, so this is likely a read error. This CDR3 reads CACDTWDTRQVFF. For the CDR3, the DNA is TGTGCCTGTGACACCTGGGACACCCGACAGGTGTTTTTC. The chain combines TRDV2 with TRDJ3, with D hard to call. Germline CDR1 and CDR2: GEAIGNYY and EKD. CDR3 length equals 13 residues.

A remark on this clone: TCRdb pairs this DNA with a much larger clone's protein that differs at residue 10, likely a read error; the protein shown was translated from the DNA. The rearrangement links TRDV2 to TRDJ3, with TRDD3 matching 8 bases. Germline V gives CDR1 GEAIGNYY, CDR2 EKD. This CDR3 comprises 18 residues. Trimming took 1 base from V and 3 from J; bases not matched to a gene: 7. The CDR3 DNA reads TGTGCCTGTGACACGGGCTGGGGGAGCTTCTGGGACACCCGACAGATGTTTTTC. Its protein is CACDTGWGSFWDTRQMFF.

As concerns this clone: One base separates it from a far larger clone, so it is likely a read error. Other nucleotide sequences from this sample produce the same CDR3. The CDR3 spells CACDGIRSWDTRQMFF. The CDR3 DNA sequence: TGTGCCTGTGACGGGATACGCTCTTGGGACACCCGACAGATGTTTTTC. The rearrangement links TRDV2 to TRDJ3, with TRDD3 identical over 8 bases. The CDR3 has 16 residues. Trimming removed 3 bases from V and 4 bases from J; junction bases left unmatched: 4. Germline V gene sequence: CDR1 GEAIGNYY, CDR2 EKD.

A note on this clone: Given a much more abundant clone one base away, this may be a read error. The V call is TRDV2, the J call TRDJ2, with 10 bases matching TRDD3. This CDR3 spans 15 amino acids. Losses at the gene ends were 3 bases for V and 3 bases for J; bases not matched to a gene: 3. CDR1 is GEAIGNYY and CDR2 is EKD in the germline V gene. CDR3 bases: TGTGCCTGTGACGCTCTGGGGGATATGACAGCACAACTCTTCTTT. Translated, it gives CACDALGDMTAQLFF.

In this sample, this clone turned up many times. A read error may explain this, as a much larger clone is one base away. CDR3 coding DNA: TGTGCCTGTGACACCATGGGGGATCGGTACACCGATAAACTCATCTTT. It is translated as CACDTMGDRYTDKLIF. V and J are TRDV2 and TRDJ1; 8 bases match TRDD3. J was trimmed by 0 bases and V by 0 bases; bases with no gene match: 5. The germline gives CDR1 GEAIGNYY, CDR2 EKD. This CDR3 has 16 residues.

Remarks on this clone: The protein that TCRdb holds for this DNA derives from a much larger clone and differs from the translated DNA at residue 14, which likely indicates a read error; the protein shown here is translated from the DNA. The chain uses TRDV2 and TRDJ2; 12 bases are shared with TRDD3. This CDR3 has 16 amino acids. Germline V gives CDR1 GEAIGNYY, CDR2 EKD. The CDR3 spells CACDVLGDTLTAQPFF. The CDR3 region has the DNA TGTGCCTGTGACGTACTGGGGGATACTTTGACAGCACAACCCTTCTTT.

This clone was observed a few times. This may come from a read error, since a much larger clone is one base off. The V gene is TRDV2, the J gene TRDJ3, with a weak D call TRDD3 (5 bases). This CDR3 contains 17 residues. In germline, CDR1 is GEAIGNYY, CDR2 EKD. CDR3 DNA: TGTGCCTGTGACACCGTACTTAGCTCCTGGGACGCCCGACAGATGTTTTTC. This encodes CACDTVLSSWDARQMFF.

This clone is large within its sample. The sample has other DNA sequences that encode this CDR3 too. The chain carries TRDV2 and TRDJ3, with 11 nucleotides matching TRDD3. This CDR3 has 22 residues. CDR1 and CDR2 (germline): GEAIGNYY, EKD. The V and J ends lost 2 bases and 0 bases, in that order; junction bases with no gene match: 14. This CDR3 is CACDKVLGDNKKSSWDTRQMFF. The DNA of the CDR3 is TGTGCCTGTGACAAAGTACTGGGGGATAACAAAAAAAGCTCCTGGGACACCCGACAGATGTTTTTC.

There are a few counts of this clone. This DNA's translation differs at residue 8 from TCRdb's protein, which comes from a much larger clone; a read error is likely, and the protein shown is translated from the DNA. The V and J genes are TRDV2 and TRDJ3, with D possibly being TRDD3 (6 bases). Germline V CDR1 and CDR2: GEAIGNYY, EKD. V lost 5 bases to trimming and J lost 0 bases, with 16 bases between them. The CDR3 contains 18 residues. The CDR3 is CACAGLGNSSWDTRQMFF. CDR3 DNA: TGTGCCTGTGCGGGGCTGGGGAATAGCTCCTGGGACACCCGACAGATGTTTTTC.

This clone was counted only a few times. TCRdb records a much larger clone's protein for this DNA, with a difference at residue 11 that likely arises from a read error; the protein given is the translation of the DNA. The rearrangement joins TRDV2 to TRDJ2; 10 bases map to TRDD3. Per germline, CDR1 GEAIGNYY and CDR2 EKD. V lost 3 bases, J lost 6 bases, and 15 bases stayed unmatched. The CDR3 length is 18 residues. CDR3 in DNA: TGTGCCTGTGACGAGATGGGGGATACCTCTTCGTTGTCAGCACAACTCTTCTTT. This sequence encodes CACDEMGDTSSLSAQLFF.

Regarding this clone: The protein in TCRdb stems from a much larger clone and differs at residue 17 from this DNA's translation, likely a read error; here the protein is translated from the DNA. This chain connects TRDV2 to TRDJ3, with TRDD3 matching over 9 bases. Germline-derived CDR1 and CDR2 are GEAIGNYY and EKD. The CDR3 runs to 19 residues. Here the CDR3 reads CACDKLGDRRSWDTRQVFF. CDR3 nucleotide sequence: TGTGCCTGTGACAAACTGGGGGACCGACGCTCCTGGGACACCCGACAGGTGTTTTTC.

By share of the sample, this clone is medium-sized. The rearrangement links TRDV2 to TRDJ1; 8 bases map to TRDD3. Germline assignment: CDR1 GEAIGNYY and CDR2 EKD. The CDR3 totals 14 residues. V dropped 1 base and J dropped 4; count of bases not matched to a gene: 4. CDR3 bases: TGTGCCTGTGACACTGGGGGATGGGGCGATAAACTCATCTTT. It translates to CACDTGGWGDKLIF.

A note on this clone: This DNA's translation and the protein TCRdb lists, from a much larger clone, do not match at residue 16, likely due to a read error; the protein shown is translated from the DNA. The chain recombines TRDV2 with TRDJ3; weak D call: TRDD3 (5 bases). There are 18 residues in the CDR3. Germline V gives CDR1 GEAIGNYY, CDR2 EKD. The CDR3 nucleotides read TGTGCCTGTGACACCGCAGGTAGGGTCTCCTGGGACACCCGACAGATATTTTTC. This codes for CACDTAGRVSWDTRQIFF.

This clone was seen many times. This may come from a read error, since a much larger clone is one base off. The chain combines TRDV2 with TRDJ1; 10 bases fit TRDD3. The trim removed 4 bases at V and 5 bases at J, leaving 6 bases unmatched. Germline V lookup: CDR1 GEAIGNYY, CDR2 EKD. The CDR3 is 14 residues long. CDR3 nucleotide sequence: TGTGCCTGTGATCCACTGGGGGATCCTGATAAACTCATCTTT. Translated: CACDPLGDPDKLIF.

This clone was seen more than once but under ten times. The TCRdb protein comes from a much larger clone and disagrees with this DNA's translation at residue 5, likely due to a read error; the protein given here is derived from the DNA. The chain uses TRDV2 and TRDJ3, with a weak D call TRDD3 (5 bases). CDR1 is GEAIGNYY and CDR2 is EKD in the germline V gene. The CDR3 spans 18 residues. V dropped 3 bases and J dropped 0 bases, with 14 bases sitting between them. CDR3 region: CACDALVLDSWDTRQMFF. The CDR3, as DNA: TGTGCCTGTGACGCCCTCGTACTGGACTCCTGGGACACCCGACAGATGTTTTTC.